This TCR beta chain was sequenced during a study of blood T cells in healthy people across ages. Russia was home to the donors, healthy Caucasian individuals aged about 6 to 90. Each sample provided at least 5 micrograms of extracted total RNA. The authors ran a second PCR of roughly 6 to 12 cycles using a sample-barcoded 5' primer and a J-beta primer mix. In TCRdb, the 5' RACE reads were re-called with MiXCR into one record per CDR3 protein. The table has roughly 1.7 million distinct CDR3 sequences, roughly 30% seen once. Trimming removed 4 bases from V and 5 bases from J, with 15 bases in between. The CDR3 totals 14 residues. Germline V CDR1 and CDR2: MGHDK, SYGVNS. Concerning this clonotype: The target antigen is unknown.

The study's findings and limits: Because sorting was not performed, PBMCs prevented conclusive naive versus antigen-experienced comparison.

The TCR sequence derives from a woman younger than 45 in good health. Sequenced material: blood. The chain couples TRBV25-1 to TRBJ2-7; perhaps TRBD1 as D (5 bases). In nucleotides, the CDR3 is TGTGCCAGCAGTGGGCAGGGAATGTGGGACGAGCAGTACTTC. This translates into CASSGQGMWDEQYF.